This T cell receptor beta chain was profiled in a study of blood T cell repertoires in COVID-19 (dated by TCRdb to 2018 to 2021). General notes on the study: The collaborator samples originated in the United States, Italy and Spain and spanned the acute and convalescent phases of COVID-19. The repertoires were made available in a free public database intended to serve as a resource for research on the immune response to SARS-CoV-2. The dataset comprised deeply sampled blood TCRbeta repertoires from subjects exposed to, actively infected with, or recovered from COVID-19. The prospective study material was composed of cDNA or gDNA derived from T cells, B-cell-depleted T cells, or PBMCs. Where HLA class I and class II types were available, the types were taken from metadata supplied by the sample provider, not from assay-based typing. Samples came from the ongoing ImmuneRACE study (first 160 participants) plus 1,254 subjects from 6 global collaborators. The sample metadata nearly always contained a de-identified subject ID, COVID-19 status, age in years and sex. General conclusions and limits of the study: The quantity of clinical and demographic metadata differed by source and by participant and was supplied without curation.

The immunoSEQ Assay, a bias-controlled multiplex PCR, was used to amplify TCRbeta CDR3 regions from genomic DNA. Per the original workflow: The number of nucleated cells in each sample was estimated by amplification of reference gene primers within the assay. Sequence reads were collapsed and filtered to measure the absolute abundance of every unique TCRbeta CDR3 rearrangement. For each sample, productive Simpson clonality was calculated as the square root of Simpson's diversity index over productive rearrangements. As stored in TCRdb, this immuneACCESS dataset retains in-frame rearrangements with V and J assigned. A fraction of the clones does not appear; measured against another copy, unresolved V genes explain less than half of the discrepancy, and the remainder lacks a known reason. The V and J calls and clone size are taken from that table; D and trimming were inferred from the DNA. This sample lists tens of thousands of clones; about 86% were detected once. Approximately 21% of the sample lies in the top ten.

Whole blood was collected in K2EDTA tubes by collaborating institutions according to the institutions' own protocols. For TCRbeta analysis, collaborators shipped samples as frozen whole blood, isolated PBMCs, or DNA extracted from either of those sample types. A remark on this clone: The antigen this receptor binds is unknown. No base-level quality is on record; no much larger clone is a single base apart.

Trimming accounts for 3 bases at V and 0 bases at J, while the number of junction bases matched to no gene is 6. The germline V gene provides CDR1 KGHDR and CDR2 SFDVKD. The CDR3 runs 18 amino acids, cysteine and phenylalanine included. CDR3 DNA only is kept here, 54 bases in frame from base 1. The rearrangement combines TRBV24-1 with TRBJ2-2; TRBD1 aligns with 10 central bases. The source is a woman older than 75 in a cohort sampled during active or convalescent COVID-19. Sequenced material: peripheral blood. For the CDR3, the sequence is CATSDLRGTGANTGELFF. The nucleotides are TGTGCCACCAGTGATCTAAGGGGGACAGGGGCGAACACCGGGGAGCTGTTTTTT.